The 8 T cell receptor beta chains below all came from one sample that was sequenced in a study of CD8 T cells in Susac syndrome. Random hexamers were used to reverse transcribe the RNA input (about 0.5 to 1 ug). TCRdb re-called the immunoSEQ multiplex PCR reads with MiXCR, one entry per CDR3 protein. The sample holds about 71,000 distinct CDR3 sequences, about 92% seen once. The sample was CD4+ T cells from PBMCs. The receptors shown here come from a human donor with Susac syndrome.

This clonotype is a singleton in its sample. The junction shows a germline mismatch at one end, possibly a read error. This chain joins TRBV5-4 and TRBJ1-1; 8 bases are a match to TRBD1. Germline CDR1 and CDR2: SGHNT and YYREEE (reference sequence). The length of the CDR3 is 12 residues. CDR3 DNA: TGTGCCAGCAGCCCGCAGGGGGCTGAGGCTTTCTTT. Its protein is CASSPQGAEAFF. Full variable domain (rest looked up from reference TRBV5-4 and TRBJ1-1): ETGVTQSPTHLIKTRGQQVTLRCSSQSGHNTVSWYQQALGQGPQFIFQYYREEENGRGNFPPRFSGLQFPNYSSELNVNALELDDSALYLCASSPQGAEAFFGQGTRLTVV.

This chain joins TRBV6-2 or TRBV6-3 and TRBJ1-1, with D possibly being TRBD1 (5 bases). The CDR3 is 14 amino acids. The germline CDR1 and CDR2 sequences are MNHEY and SVGEGT. V lost 2 bases, J lost 7 bases, and 14 bases lay in between. The CDR3, as DNA: TGTGCCAGCAGTTACGGGCGGGGCTTTGGTGAAGCTTTCTTT. It encodes CASSYGRGFGEAFF.

This clonotype occurred once. The chain combines TRBV20-1 with TRBJ2-5, with 8 bases aligning to TRBD2. Per the germline V gene, CDR1 is DFQATT and CDR2 is SNEGSKA (reference sequence). The V and J ends lost 1 base and 10 bases, in that order; junction bases with no gene match: 14. The CDR3 is 15 amino acids. The CDR3 sequence: CSARVVVAGRGVQYF. The CDR3 nucleotides read TGCAGTGCTAGAGTGGTGGTAGCGGGGCGCGGGGTCCAGTACTTC.

The chain has TRBV28 and TRBJ1-2; no firm D call. The CDR3 totals 12 residues. The germline V gene encodes CDR1 MDHEN and CDR2 SYDVKM. With 3 bases removed from V and 8 bases from J, the gap between germline ends came to 10 bases. CDR3 amino acids: CASSFGGYGYTF. For the CDR3, the DNA is TGTGCCAGCAGTTTTGGCGGGTACGGCTACACCTTC.

This rearrangement joins TRBV7-8 to TRBJ2-3; D gene ambiguous. The germline V gene has CDR1 SGHVS and CDR2 FQNEAQ. CDR3 size: 13 residues. V lost 5 bases and J lost 2, with 8 bases in between. CDR3 residues: CASSPGTTDTQYF. CDR3 sequence (DNA): TGTGCCAGCAGCCCCGGAACCACAGATACGCAGTATTTT. Full variable domain (remainder filled in from reference TRBV7-8 and TRBJ2-3): GAGVSQSPRYKVAKRGQDVALRCDPISGHVSLFWYQQALGQGPEFLTYFQNEAQLDKSGLPSDRFFAERPEGSVSTLKIQRTQQEDSAVYLCASSPGTTDTQYFGPGTRLTVL.

The chain combines TRBV2 with TRBJ1-4; possibly TRBD1 for D (5 bases). The CDR3 consists of 13 residues. Germline CDR1 is SNHLY and CDR2 is FYNNEI. V was clipped by 6 bases and J by 7 bases, with 12 bases between them. The CDR3, as DNA: TGTGCCAGCAGGGGGATCGGGGGTGAAAAACTGTTTTTT. Translation gives CASRGIGGEKLFF.

The rearrangement uses TRBV9 and TRBJ2-1; the match to TRBD2 covers 10 bases. Trimming removed 4 bases from V and 4 bases from J; junction bases left unmatched: 5. There are 15 residues in the CDR3. CDR1 is SGDLS and CDR2 is YYNGEE in the germline V gene. CDR3 DNA: TGTGCCAGCAGCCCTCAGCGGGGGGGTTACAATGAGCAGTTCTTC. Its translation: CASSPQRGGYNEQFF.

The chain couples TRBV6-5 to TRBJ1-6, with a tentative D call TRBD1 (6 bases). This CDR3 spans 15 amino acids. The V end was cut by 0 bases, the J end by 6 bases, with 9 bases between. Germline V gene sequence: CDR1 MNHEY, CDR2 SVGAGI. CDR3 in amino acids: CASSYSGRGNSPLHF. CDR3 bases: TGTGCCAGCAGTTACTCCGGCAGGGGTAATTCACCCCTCCACTTT.